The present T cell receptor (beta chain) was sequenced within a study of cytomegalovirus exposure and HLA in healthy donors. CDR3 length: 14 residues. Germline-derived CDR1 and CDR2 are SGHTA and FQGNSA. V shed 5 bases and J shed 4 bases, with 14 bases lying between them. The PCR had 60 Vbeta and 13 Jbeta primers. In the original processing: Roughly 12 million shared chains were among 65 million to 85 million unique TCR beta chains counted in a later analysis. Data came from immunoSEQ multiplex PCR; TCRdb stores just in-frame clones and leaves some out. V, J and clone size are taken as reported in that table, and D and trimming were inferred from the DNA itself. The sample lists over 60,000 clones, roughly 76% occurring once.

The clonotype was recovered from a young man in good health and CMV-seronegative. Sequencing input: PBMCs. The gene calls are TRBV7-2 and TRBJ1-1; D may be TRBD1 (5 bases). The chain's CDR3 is CASSPGRGSTEAFF. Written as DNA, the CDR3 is TGTGCCAGCAGCCCCGGGAGGGGCTCCACTGAAGCTTTCTTT.